Sequencing of this T cell receptor beta chain was carried out in a study of shared clonotypes between healthy human individuals. Study-level information: The study drew on two women and a few men aged 18 to 49 as donors.

Donors comprised healthy HIV-negative adults lacking recent acute infections or vaccinations. This clone was counted between two and nine times. The antigen is unknown. Each cell subset's genomic DNA was divided evenly among several immunoSEQ plates. The table came from immunoSEQ multiplex PCR; TCRdb's copy has only in-frame clones and leaves some out. Here the sample spans 550,000 to 700,000 clones, about 80% being singletons. Study results and limitations: Larger estimated richness was generally recorded for naive subsets relative to memory subsets.

The CDR3 contains 16 residues. CDR1 and CDR2 from the germline V gene are MGHRA and YSYEKL. The ends lost 0 bases at V and 5 bases at J; junction bases unmatched: 7. The receptor was derived from a woman in her 30s in good health. Sequenced input: memory CD4+ T cells sorted from blood. Subset: CD45RA-negative fraction. V gene TRBV4-1 combines with J gene TRBJ2-1; 7 positions agree with TRBD2. The CDR3 is CASSQDRLAAHNEQFF. In DNA form, the CDR3 reads TGCGCCAGCAGCCAAGACCGCCTAGCGGCTCACAATGAGCAGTTCTTC.